This T cell receptor (beta chain) derives from a study of cytomegalovirus exposure and HLA in healthy donors. Study at large: Around 80 million unique TCR sequences came from HLA-typed donors in an early release. Findings of the study overall: It has been reported that TCR beta sequences accurately predicted the HLA-A and HLA-B alleles of most subjects. A later look showed TCR association rates differing by HLA locus, highest for DRB1 and lowest for HLA-C.

The PCR made use of 60 Vbeta and 13 Jbeta primers. Clones were read by immunoSEQ multiplex PCR, and TCRdb kept only the in-frame ones, dropping some. The sample shows fewer than 350,000 clones, around 90% of them seen only once. To note about this clone: Its antigen remains unidentified.

While unrecorded immune exposures were likely, the donors were nominally healthy when sampled. The receptor was isolated from a young woman in good health and CMV-seronegative. The sequenced sample was PBMCs.

DNA of the CDR3: TGTGCCAGTAGTAGGTACAGGGGAAACACCGGGGAGCTGTTTTTT. Protein sequence: CASSRYRGNTGELFF. V and J are TRBV19 and TRBJ2-2; 7 bases fit TRBD1. J was trimmed by 2 bases and V by 4 bases; bases with no gene match: 4. This CDR3 has 15 residues. CDR1 is LNHDA, CDR2 SQIVND, per germline (reference sequence).